What follows is one T cell receptor (beta chain) and its context. CDR1 is WSHSY, CDR2 SAAADI, per germline. The CDR3 is 17 residues long. V lost 5 bases to trimming and J lost 3 bases; unmatched junction nucleotides: 12. RNA transcripts served as template for amplifying TCR beta CDR3 sequences. HTBI primers were employed in first-round RT-PCR, then a second-round multiplex PCR followed. MiXCR was run by TCRdb on the multiplex PCR reads, yielding one entry per CDR3 protein. Here the sample spans roughly 420,000 distinct CDR3 sequences, around 21% being singletons. These data belong to a study of Graves' ophthalmopathy and Graves' hyperthyroidism.

The V gene is TRBV10-2, the J gene TRBJ2-7; 11 bases fit TRBD2. The specimen was peripheral blood. The TCR sequence derives from a woman in her late teens or twenties with stable Graves' hyperthyroidism. CDR3 region: CASSYSTSGRKGYEQYF. CDR3 bases: TGCGCCAGCAGTTACTCTACTAGCGGGAGAAAGGGCTACGAGCAGTACTTC.